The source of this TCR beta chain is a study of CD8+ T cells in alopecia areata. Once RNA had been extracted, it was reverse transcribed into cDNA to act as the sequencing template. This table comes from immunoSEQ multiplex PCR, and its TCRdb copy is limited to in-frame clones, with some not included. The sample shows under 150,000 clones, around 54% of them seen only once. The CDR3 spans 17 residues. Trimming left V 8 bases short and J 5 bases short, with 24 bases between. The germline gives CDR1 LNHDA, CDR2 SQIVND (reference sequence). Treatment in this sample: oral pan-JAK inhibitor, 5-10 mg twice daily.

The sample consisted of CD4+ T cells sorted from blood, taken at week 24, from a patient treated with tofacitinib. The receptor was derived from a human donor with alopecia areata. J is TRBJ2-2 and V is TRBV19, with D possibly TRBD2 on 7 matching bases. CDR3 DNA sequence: TGTGCCAGTTTAAACAGCCATTCAGGGGAGGGAACCGGGGAGCTGTTTTTT. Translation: CASLNSHSGEGTGELFF.